This T cell receptor (beta chain) was sequenced during a study of blood T cell repertoires in COVID-19. Overall study: Sites across the United States, Italy and Spain contributed samples from acute and convalescent COVID-19.

V was clipped by 7 bases and J by 3 bases; unmatched bases: 11. This CDR3 contains 15 residues. Germline CDR1 and CDR2: WNHNN and SYGVQD (reference sequence). The table came from immunoSEQ multiplex PCR; TCRdb's copy has only in-frame clones and leaves some out. The sample holds 9,000 to 13,000 clones, around 80% seen once. The rearrangement uses TRBV10-1 and TRBJ2-7, with 8 positions matching TRBD1. This receptor was taken from a man between 65 and 85 years old with active COVID-19. The sequencing sample was made of peripheral blood. CDR3 sequence reads: CASNDGQGAHYEQYF. CDR3 in DNA: TGCGCCAGCAACGATGGACAGGGAGCCCACTACGAGCAGTACTTC.